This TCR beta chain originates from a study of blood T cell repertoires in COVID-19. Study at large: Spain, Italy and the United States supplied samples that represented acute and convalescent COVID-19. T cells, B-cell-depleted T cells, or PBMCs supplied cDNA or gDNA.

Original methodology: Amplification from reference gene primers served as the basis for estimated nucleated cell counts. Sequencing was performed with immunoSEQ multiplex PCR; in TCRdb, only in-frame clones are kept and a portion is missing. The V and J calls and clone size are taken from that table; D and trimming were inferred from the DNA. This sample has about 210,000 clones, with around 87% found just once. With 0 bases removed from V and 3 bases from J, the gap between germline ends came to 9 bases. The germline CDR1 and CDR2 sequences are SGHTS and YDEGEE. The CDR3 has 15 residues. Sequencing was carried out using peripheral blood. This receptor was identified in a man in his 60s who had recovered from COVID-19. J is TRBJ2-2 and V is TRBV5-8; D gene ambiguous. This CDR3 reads CASSLGNSYTGELFF. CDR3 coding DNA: TGTGCCAGCAGCTTGGGAAACAGTTACACCGGGGAGCTGTTTTTT.